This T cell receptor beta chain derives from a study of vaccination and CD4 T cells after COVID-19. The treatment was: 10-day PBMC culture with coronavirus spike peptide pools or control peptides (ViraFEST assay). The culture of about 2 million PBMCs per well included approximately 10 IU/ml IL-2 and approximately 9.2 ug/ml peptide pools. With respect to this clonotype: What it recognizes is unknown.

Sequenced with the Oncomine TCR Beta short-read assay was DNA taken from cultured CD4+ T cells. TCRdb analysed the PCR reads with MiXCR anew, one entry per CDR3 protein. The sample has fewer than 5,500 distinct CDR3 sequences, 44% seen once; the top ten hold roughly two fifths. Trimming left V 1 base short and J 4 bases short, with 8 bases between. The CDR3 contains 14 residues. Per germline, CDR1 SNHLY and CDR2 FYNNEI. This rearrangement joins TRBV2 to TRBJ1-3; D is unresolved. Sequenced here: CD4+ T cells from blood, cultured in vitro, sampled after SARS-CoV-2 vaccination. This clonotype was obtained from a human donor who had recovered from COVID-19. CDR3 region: CASSEVSSGNTIYF. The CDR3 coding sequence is TGTGCCAGCAGTGAAGTATCGTCCGGAAACACCATATATTTT.